Following are 6 T cell receptor beta chains from one sample sequenced in a study of T cell repertoires in cytomegalovirus infection. Which antigens these TCRs recognize remains unknown. TCRdb reprocessed the reads with MiXCR, giving one entry per CDR3 protein. The table records approximately 300,000 distinct CDR3 sequences, 25% of them present only once. The sequenced sample was cultured PBMCs, obtained from culture after CMV antigen stimulation. These receptor sequences come from a human donor in good health (CMV status not recorded). Some clones in this sample may be carry-over from other donors' samples.

The rearrangement uses TRBV7-4 and TRBJ1-2; TRBD1 might be the D (5 bases). The germline CDR1 and CDR2 sequences are SGHVT and SQSDAQ. This CDR3 has 18 amino acids. V lost 2 bases, J lost 8 bases, and 27 bases lay in between. The CDR3 bases are TGTGCCAGCAGCTTATGGACCGGCCAAAAACGACAGCTGCTCGGCTACACCTTC. It codes for CASSLWTGQKRQLLGYTF.

In this sample, this clonotype turned up many times. The V call is TRBV7-6, the J call TRBJ1-4; D is possibly TRBD1 (5 bases). The V and J ends lost 7 bases and 6 bases respectively, with 21 bases between them. The CDR3 contains 16 residues. The germline V gene has CDR1 SGHVS and CDR2 FNYEAQ. The CDR3 region is CASKREQEGVYEKLFF. CDR3 in DNA: TGTGCCAGCAAGCGGGAACAGGAAGGGGTTTATGAAAAACTGTTTTTT.

The chain is built from TRBV29-1 and TRBJ2-5; TRBD2 matches 8 bases. The CDR3 runs to 14 residues. CDR1 and CDR2 from the germline V gene are SQVTM and ANQGSEA. V lost 5 bases to trimming and J lost 1 base; unmatched junction nucleotides: 6. This CDR3 is CSVRVSGSQETQYF. As DNA, the CDR3 is TGCAGCGTTCGAGTCAGCGGGAGCCAAGAGACCCAGTACTTC.

V is TRBV24-1 and J is TRBJ2-5; TRBD1 is a possible D gene (7 bases). V was clipped by 4 bases and J by 2 bases, with 25 bases between them. The germline V gene encodes CDR1 KGHDR and CDR2 SFDVKD. There are 19 residues in the CDR3. CDR3 residues: CATSDLGVVPQGGQETQYF. In DNA form, the CDR3 reads TGTGCCACCAGTGACCTCGGAGTTGTCCCCCAGGGGGGACAAGAGACCCAGTACTTC.

The CDR3 region is CASSPLLGGNYGYTF. The CDR3 DNA sequence: TGTGCCAGCAGCCCCTTATTGGGGGGCAACTATGGCTACACCTTC. V and J are TRBV14 and TRBJ1-2; D is possibly TRBD1 (6 bases). In germline, CDR1 is SGHDN, CDR2 FVKESK. Trimming pared 4 bases from V and 2 bases from J, leaving 14 bases between. This CDR3 comprises 15 residues.

The V call is TRBV7-6, the J call TRBJ1-3; D not resolved. The CDR3 runs to 13 residues. Trimming stripped 5 bases from V and 4 bases from J, with 9 bases between. Per germline, CDR1 SGHVS and CDR2 FNYEAQ. The chain's CDR3 is CASSQWPGNTIYF. As DNA, the CDR3 is TGTGCCAGCAGCCAATGGCCCGGAAACACCATATATTTT. Combining the CDR3 with reference TRBV7-6 and TRBJ1-3 gives the whole variable domain GAGVSQSPRYKVTKRGQDVALRCDPISGHVSLYWYRQALGQGPEFLTYFNYEAQQDKSGLPNDRFSAERPEGSISTLTIQRTEQRDSAMYRCASSQWPGNTIYFGEGSWLTVV.